What follows is one TCR beta chain and its context. V was cut by 4 bases and J by 3 bases, with 4 bases left in between. The germline CDR1 and CDR2 sequences are SQVTM and ANQGSEA. This CDR3 is 11 amino acids long. This sample was included in a study of T cell responses to AZD1222 COVID-19 vaccine. Libraries were prepared by immunoSEQ multiplex PCR; TCRdb keeps only in-frame clonotypes and omits some of them. The sample contains 100,000 to 140,000 clones, 75% to 90% of which appear only once. The sample in question was peripheral blood, obtained on day 0 of AZD1222 vaccination. The clonotype comes from an adult in good health. The J gene is TRBJ2-1, the V gene TRBV29-1; D call uncertain. The CDR3 region has the DNA TGCAGCGTTGCCATCTACAATGAGCAGTTCTTC. Encoded protein: CSVAIYNEQFF.